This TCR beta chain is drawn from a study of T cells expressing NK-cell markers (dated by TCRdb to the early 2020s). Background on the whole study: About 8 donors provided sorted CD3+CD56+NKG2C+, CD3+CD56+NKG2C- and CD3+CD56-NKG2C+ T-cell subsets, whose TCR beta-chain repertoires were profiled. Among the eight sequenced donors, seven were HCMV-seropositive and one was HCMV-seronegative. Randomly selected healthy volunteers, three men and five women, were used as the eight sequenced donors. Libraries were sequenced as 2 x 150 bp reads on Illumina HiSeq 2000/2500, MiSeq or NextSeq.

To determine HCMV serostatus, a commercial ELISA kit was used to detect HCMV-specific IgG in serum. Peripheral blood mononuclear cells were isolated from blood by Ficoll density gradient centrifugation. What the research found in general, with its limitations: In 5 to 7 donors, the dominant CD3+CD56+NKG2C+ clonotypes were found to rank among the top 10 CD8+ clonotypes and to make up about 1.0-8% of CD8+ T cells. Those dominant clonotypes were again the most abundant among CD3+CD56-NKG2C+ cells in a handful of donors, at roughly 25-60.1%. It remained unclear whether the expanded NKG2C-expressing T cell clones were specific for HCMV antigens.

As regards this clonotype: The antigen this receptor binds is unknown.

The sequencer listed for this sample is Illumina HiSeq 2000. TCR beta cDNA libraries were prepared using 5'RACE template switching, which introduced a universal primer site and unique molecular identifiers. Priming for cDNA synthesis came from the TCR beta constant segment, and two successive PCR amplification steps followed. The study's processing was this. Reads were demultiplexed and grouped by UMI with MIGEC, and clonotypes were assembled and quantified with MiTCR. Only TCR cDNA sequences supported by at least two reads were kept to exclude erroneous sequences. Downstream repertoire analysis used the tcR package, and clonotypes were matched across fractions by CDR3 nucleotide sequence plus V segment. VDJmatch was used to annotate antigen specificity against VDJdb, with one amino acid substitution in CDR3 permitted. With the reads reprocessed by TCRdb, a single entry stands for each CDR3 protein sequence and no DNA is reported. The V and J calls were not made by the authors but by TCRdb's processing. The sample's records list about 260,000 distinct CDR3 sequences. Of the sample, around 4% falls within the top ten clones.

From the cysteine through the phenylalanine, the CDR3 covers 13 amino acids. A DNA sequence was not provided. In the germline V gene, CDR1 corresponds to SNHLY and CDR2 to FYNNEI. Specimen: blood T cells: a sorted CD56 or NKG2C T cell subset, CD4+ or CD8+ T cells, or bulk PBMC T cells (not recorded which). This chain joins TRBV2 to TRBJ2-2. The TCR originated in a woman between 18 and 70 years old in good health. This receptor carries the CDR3 CAIYTQRTGELFF. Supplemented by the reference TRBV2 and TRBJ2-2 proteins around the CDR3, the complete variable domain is EPEVTQTPSHQVTQMGQEVILRCVPISNHLYFYWYRQILGQKVEFLVSFYNNEISEKSEIFDDQFSVERPDGSNFTLKIRSTKLEDSAMYFCAIYTQRTGELFFGEGSRLTVL.